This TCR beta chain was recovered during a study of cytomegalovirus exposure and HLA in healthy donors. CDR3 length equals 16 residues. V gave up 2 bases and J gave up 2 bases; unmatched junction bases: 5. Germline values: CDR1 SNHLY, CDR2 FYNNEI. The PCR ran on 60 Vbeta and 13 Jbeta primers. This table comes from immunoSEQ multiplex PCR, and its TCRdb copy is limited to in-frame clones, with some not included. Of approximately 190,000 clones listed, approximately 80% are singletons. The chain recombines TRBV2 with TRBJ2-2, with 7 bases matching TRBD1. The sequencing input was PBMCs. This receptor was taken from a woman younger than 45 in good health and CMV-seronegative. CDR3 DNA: TGTGCCAGCAGTGAAAGGGACAGATTCAACACCGGGGAGCTGTTTTTT. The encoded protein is CASSERDRFNTGELFF. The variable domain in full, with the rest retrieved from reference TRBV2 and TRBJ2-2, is EPEVTQTPSHQVTQMGQEVILRCVPISNHLYFYWYRQILGQKVEFLVSFYNNEISEKSEIFDDQFSVERPDGSNFTLKIRSTKLEDSAMYFCASSERDRFNTGELFFGEGSRLTVL.